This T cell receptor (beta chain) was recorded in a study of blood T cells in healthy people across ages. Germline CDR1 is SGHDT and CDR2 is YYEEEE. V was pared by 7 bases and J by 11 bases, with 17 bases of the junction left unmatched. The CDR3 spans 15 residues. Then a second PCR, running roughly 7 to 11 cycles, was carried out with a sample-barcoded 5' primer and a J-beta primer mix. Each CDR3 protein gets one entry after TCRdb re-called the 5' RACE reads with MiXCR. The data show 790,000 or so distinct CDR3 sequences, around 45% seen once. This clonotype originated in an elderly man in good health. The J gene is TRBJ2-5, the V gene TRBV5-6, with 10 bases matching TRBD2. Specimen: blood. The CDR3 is CASHPPGLAFGEQYF. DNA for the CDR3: TGTGCCAGCCATCCGCCGGGACTAGCGTTTGGGGAGCAGTACTTC.